This T cell receptor beta chain was documented in a study of early T cells in non-severe SARS-CoV-2 infection. Overall study context: Bulk RNA taken from unsorted whole blood was sequenced, leaving chains unpaired. Study findings and constraints: Database matching using VDJdb favored anti-spike CD8 responses, with private and CD4 specificities left missing.

This clonotype has more than one count but fewer than ten. Its antigen is not known. Each cDNA molecule carried a unique molecular identifier. TCRdb reanalysed the 5' RACE reads using MiXCR and keeps one entry per CDR3 protein. This table holds about 130,000 distinct CDR3 sequences, 15% found once. Input material: whole blood. The TCR comes from an adult who was a healthcare worker with PCR-confirmed SARS-CoV-2 infection or an uninfected control (not recorded which).

CDR3: CSASGLQETQYF. CDR3 in DNA: TGCAGTGCTAGCGGGTTACAAGAGACCCAGTACTTC. The J gene is TRBJ2-5, the V gene TRBV20-1; D unresolved. Germline loops: CDR1 DFQATT, CDR2 SNEGSKA (reference sequence). The V end was cut by 3 bases, the J end by 2 bases, with 7 bases between. The CDR3 is made up of 12 amino acids.